Following are 12 T cell receptor beta chains from one sample sequenced in a study of OX40 agonist ivuxolimab in advanced cancers. Clones were read by immunoSEQ multiplex PCR, and TCRdb kept only the in-frame ones, dropping some. The table lists 100,000 to 150,000 clones, under 95% of them singletons. The sequencing used CD4+ or CD8+ T cells sorted from blood, collected in a trial of the OX40 agonist ivuxolimab. Receptors originate from an adult with an advanced solid tumor such as melanoma, head and neck, liver or kidney cancer.

This chain links TRBV5-6 with TRBJ1-5; a weak D match, TRBD1 (6 bases). The V end was cut by 4 bases, the J end by 3 bases, with 8 bases between. CDR1 and CDR2 (germline): SGHDT, YYEEEE. The CDR3 is made up of 13 amino acids. CDR3 protein: CASSRDNNQPQHF. The CDR3 bases are TGTGCCAGCAGCCGGGACAACAATCAGCCCCAGCATTTT.

V gene TRBV28 combines with J gene TRBJ1-5; 8 nucleotides agree with TRBD1. The CDR3 is 15 amino acids. The germline CDR1 and CDR2 sequences are MDHEN and SYDVKM. The ends lost 8 bases at V and 1 base at J; junction bases unmatched: 7. The DNA for the CDR3 is TGTGCCAGCGGGGGAAGGACAGGGAGCAATCAGCCCCAGCATTTT. This translates into CASGGRTGSNQPQHF.

V usage is TRBV6-1 and J usage is TRBJ2-7; TRBD1 agrees at 8 bases. V dropped 7 bases and J dropped 2; count of bases not matched to a gene: 7. The CDR3 has 14 amino acids. The germline CDR1 and CDR2 sequences are MNHNS and SASEGT. The CDR3 is CASINGQGTYEQYF. The CDR3 coding sequence is TGTGCCAGCATAAACGGACAGGGCACCTACGAGCAGTACTTC.

This chain links TRBV7-2 with TRBJ1-1; 7 bases line up with TRBD1. With V trimmed by 1 base and J by 5 bases, 4 bases remained unmatched. There are 14 residues in the CDR3. CDR1 and CDR2 (germline): SGHTA, FQGNSA. CDR3 sequence (DNA): TGTGCCAGCAGCTTAGGGGACAGTCTAACTGAAGCTTTCTTT. Its translation is CASSLGDSLTEAFF.

The rearrangement joins TRBV21-1 to TRBJ2-1; the table gives TRBD1 as D, unverified against the DNA. TRBV21-1 is a pseudogene segment. The length of the CDR3 is 16 residues. The CDR3 sequence: CASSKAGRGAHNEQFF. The CDR3 bases are TGTGCCAGCAGCAAAGCCGGCAGGGGGGCCCACAATGAGCAGTTCTTC.

V gene TRBV15 combines with J gene TRBJ1-2, with no clear D. Trimming removed 0 bases at V and 3 bases at J, with 5 bases between. Germline V CDR1 and CDR2: LNHNV, YYDKDF (reference sequence). This CDR3 is built from 13 residues. The CDR3 sequence: CATSRDSYYGYTF. The CDR3 bases are TGTGCCACCAGCAGAGACAGCTACTATGGCTACACCTTC.

The J gene is TRBJ2-7, the V gene TRBV5-6; perhaps TRBD1 as D (8 bases). The CDR3 has 16 amino acids. Germline values: CDR1 SGHDT, CDR2 YYEEEE. The ends were cut back, 1 base at V and 3 bases at J, with 17 bases in the middle. CDR3 sequence: CASSLYRGGSNYEQYF. The CDR3 bases are TGTGCCAGCAGCTTGTACAGGGGGGGCTCGAACTACGAGCAGTACTTC. Full variable domain (missing parts from reference TRBV5-6 and TRBJ2-7): DAGVTQSPTHLIKTRGQQVTLRCSPKSGHDTVSWYQQALGQGPQFIFQYYEEEERQRGNFPDRFSGHQFPNYSSELNVNALLLGDSALYLCASSLYRGGSNYEQYFGPGTRLTVT.

The chain couples TRBV28 to TRBJ1-2; the match to TRBD1 covers 7 bases. The length of the CDR3 is 13 residues. The J segment lost 5 bases and the V segment lost 8 bases, leaving 8 bases of the junction unmatched. Germline V gene data show CDR1 as MDHEN and CDR2 as SYDVKM. CDR3 loop: CASLPGTAYGYTF. The CDR3 DNA reads as TGTGCCAGCTTACCCGGGACAGCGTATGGCTACACCTTC.

The chain joins TRBV7-9 to TRBJ1-1; D is uncertain. Germline V lookup: CDR1 SEHNR, CDR2 FQNEAQ (reference sequence). This CDR3 is built from 14 residues. Trimming took 9 bases from V and 0 from J, leaving 14 bases between them. The CDR3 here is CASVPGGMNTEAFF. CDR3 DNA sequence: TGTGCCAGTGTGCCAGGCGGAATGAACACTGAAGCTTTCTTT.

The sample holds one count of this clone. This chain joins TRBV4-3 and TRBJ1-5; 7 bases fit TRBD1. CDR3 length: 20 residues. The germline V gene has CDR1 LGHNA and CDR2 YSLEER. After removal of 1 base from V and 6 bases from J, the junction contained 21 bases not matched to a gene. CDR3 nucleotides: TGCGCCAGCAGCCAAGGAGTGCAGACCGTGCGGGACAGAGTAGGTCAGCCCCAGCATTTT. Its translation: CASSQGVQTVRDRVGQPQHF.

V and J are TRBV28 and TRBJ2-5, with 10 bases fitting TRBD2. V lost 6 bases and J lost 4; bases outside the gene matches: 11. Germline V gene data show CDR1 as MDHEN and CDR2 as SYDVKM. The CDR3 spans 16 residues. The CDR3 nucleotides are TGTGCCAGCAGCCGAGACTCGGGACTAGCGACAGAGACCCAGTACTTC. Amino acids: CASSRDSGLATETQYF. Full variable domain (missing parts from reference TRBV28 and TRBJ2-5): DVKVTQSSRYLVKRTGEKVFLECVQDMDHENMFWYRQDPGLGLRLIYFSYDVKMKEKGDIPEGYSVSREKKERFSLILESASTNQTSMYLCASSRDSGLATETQYFGPGTRLLVL.

The CDR3 here is CASSLAGANVLTF. Here the CDR3 DNA reads TGTGCCAGCAGCTTAGCTGGGGCCAACGTCCTGACTTTC. The chain links TRBV7-2 to TRBJ2-6, with D uncertain. Trimming took 0 bases from V and 3 from J, leaving 0 bases between them. The CDR3 covers 13 residues. Germline CDR1 and CDR2: SGHTA and FQGNSA.